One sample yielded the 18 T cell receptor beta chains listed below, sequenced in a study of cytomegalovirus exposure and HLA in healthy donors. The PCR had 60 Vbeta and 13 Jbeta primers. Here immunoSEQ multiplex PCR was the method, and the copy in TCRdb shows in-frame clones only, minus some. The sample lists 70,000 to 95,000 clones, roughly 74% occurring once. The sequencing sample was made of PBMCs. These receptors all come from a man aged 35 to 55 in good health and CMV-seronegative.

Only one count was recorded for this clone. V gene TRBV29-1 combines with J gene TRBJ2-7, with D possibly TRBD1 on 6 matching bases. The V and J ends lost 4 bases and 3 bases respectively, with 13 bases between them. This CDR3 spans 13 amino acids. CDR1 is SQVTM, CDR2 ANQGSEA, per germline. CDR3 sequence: CSVVGDIHYEQYF. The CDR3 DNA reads TGCAGCGTTGTGGGGGACATTCACTACGAGCAGTACTTC.

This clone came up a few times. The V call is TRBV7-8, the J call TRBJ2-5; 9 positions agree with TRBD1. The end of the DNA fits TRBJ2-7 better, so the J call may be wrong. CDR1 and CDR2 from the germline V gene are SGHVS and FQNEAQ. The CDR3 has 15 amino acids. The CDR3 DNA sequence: TGTGCCAGCAGCCAGGGACAGGGTAGCTCCTACGAGCAGTACTTC. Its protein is CASSQGQGSSYEQYF.

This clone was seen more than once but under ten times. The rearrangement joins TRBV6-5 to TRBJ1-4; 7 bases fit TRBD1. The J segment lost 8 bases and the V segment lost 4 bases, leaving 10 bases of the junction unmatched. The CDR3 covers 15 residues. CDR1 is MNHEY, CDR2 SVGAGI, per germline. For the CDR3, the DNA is TGTGCCAGCAGTTTTGTCAACAGGGGTGACGAAAAACTGTTTTTT. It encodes CASSFVNRGDEKLFF.

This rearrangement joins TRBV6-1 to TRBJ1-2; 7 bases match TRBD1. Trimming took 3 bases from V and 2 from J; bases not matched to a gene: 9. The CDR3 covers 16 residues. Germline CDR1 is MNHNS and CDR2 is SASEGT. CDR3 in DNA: TGTGCCAGCAGTGATGACAGGGAATCATGGAACTATGGCTACACCTTC. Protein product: CASSDDRESWNYGYTF.

The CDR3 sequence is CASSPVRIRTDTQYF. The CDR3 nucleotides read TGTGCCAGCTCACCAGTGAGGATTCGCACAGATACGCAGTATTTT. V usage is TRBV18 and J usage is TRBJ2-3; D call uncertain. This CDR3 is built from 15 residues. Looked up from germline, CDR1 is KGHSH and CDR2 is LQKENI. Trimming left V 2 bases short and J 1 base short, with 10 bases between.

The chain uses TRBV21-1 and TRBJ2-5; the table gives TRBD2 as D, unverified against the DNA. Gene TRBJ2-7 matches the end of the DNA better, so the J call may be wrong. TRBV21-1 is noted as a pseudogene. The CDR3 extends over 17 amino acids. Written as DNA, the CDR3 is TGTGCCAGCAGCGCGTGGGGACTAGCGGGGTTCTCCTACGAGCAGTACTTC. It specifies CASSAWGLAGFSYEQYF.

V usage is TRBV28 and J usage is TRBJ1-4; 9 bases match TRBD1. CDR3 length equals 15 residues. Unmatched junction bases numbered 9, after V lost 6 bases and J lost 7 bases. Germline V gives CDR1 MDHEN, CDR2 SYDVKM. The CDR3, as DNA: TGTGCCAGCAGAACGACAGGGGGGCGCTTTGAAAAACTGTTTTTT. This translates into CASRTTGGRFEKLFF.

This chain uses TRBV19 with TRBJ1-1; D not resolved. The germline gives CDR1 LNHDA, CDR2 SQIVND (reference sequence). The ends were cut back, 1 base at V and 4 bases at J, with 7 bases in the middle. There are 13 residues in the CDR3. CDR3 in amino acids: CASSIGRLTEAFF. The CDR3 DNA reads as TGTGCCAGTAGTATAGGACGACTCACTGAAGCTTTCTTT.

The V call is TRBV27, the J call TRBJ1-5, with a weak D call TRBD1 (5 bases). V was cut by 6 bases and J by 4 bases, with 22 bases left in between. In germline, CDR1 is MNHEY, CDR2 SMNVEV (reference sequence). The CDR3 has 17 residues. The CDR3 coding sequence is TGTGCCAGCAGCCTGCCCAACGGACGGGGGGATAATCAGCCCCAGCATTTT. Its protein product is CASSLPNGRGDNQPQHF.

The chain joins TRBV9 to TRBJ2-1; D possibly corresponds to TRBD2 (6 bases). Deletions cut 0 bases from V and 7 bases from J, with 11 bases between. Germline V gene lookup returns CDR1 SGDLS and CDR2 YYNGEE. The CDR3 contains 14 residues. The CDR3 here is CASSVATGGNEQFF. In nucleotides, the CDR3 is TGTGCCAGCAGCGTAGCTACTGGAGGGAATGAGCAGTTCTTC.

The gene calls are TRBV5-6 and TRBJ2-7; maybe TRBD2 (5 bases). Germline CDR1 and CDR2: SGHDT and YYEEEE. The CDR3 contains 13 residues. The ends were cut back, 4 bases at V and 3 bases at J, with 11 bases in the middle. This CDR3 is CASSTSGSYEQYF. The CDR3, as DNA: TGTGCCAGCAGCACGAGCGGAAGCTACGAGCAGTACTTC. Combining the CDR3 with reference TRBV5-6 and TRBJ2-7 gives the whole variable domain DAGVTQSPTHLIKTRGQQVTLRCSPKSGHDTVSWYQQALGQGPQFIFQYYEEEERQRGNFPDRFSGHQFPNYSSELNVNALLLGDSALYLCASSTSGSYEQYFGPGTRLTVT.

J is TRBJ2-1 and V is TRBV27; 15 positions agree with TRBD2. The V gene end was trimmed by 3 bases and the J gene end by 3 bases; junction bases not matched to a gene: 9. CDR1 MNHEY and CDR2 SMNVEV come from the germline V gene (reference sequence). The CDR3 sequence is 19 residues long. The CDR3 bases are TGTGCCAGCAGTTTTGTCGGACTAGCGGGAGGGATTAACTACAATGAGCAGTTCTTC. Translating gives CASSFVGLAGGINYNEQFF.

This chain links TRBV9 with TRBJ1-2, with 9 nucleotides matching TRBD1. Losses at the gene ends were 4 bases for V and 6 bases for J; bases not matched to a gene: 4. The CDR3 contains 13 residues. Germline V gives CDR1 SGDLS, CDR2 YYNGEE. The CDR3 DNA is TGTGCCAGCAGCCCCCGGGACAGGGATGGCTACACCTTC. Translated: CASSPRDRDGYTF. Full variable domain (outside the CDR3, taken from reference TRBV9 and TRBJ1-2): DSGVTQTPKHLITATGQRVTLRCSPRSGDLSVYWYQQSLDQGLQFLIQYYNGEERAKGNILERFSAQQFPDLHSELNLSSLELGDSALYFCASSPRDRDGYTFGSGTRLTVV.

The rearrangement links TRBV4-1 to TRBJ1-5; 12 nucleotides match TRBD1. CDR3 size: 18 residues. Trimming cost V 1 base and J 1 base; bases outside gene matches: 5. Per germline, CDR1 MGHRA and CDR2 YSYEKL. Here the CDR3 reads CASSQAGTGGRSNQPQHF. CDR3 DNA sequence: TGCGCCAGCAGCCAAGCCGGGACAGGGGGCCGGAGCAATCAGCCCCAGCATTTT.

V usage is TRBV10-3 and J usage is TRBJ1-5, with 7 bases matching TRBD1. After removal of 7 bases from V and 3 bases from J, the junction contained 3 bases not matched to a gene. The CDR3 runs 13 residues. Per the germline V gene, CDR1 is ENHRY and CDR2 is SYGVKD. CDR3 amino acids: CAITTGDNQPQHF. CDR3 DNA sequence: TGTGCCATCACCACAGGGGACAATCAGCCCCAGCATTTT.

CDR3 nucleotides: TGTGCCAGCAGCACCGACAGGGGAGGATCACCCCTCCACTTT. This sequence encodes CASSTDRGGSPLHF. The chain employs TRBV11-2 and TRBJ1-6, with TRBD1 identical over 8 bases. Germline CDR1 is SGHAT and CDR2 is FQNNGV. The CDR3 runs to 14 residues. V dropped 5 bases and J dropped 10; count of bases not matched to a gene: 7.

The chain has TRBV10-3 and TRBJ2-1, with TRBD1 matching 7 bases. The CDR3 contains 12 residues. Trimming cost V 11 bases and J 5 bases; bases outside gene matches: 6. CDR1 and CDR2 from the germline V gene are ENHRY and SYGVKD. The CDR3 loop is CASGDSNNEQFF. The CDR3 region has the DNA TGTGCCTCTGGGGACAGCAACAATGAGCAGTTCTTC.

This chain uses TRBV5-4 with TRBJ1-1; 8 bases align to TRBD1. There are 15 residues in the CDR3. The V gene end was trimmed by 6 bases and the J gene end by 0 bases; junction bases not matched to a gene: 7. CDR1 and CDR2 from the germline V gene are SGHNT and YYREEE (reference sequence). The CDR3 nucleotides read TGTGCCAGCACCCGGGACAGGTTCTTGAACACTGAAGCTTTCTTT. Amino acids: CASTRDRFLNTEAFF.